The rows below give T cell receptor beta chains drawn from one sample of a study of T cell repertoires in cytomegalovirus infection. TCRdb redid the calling of the reads with MiXCR, one entry per CDR3 protein. Among about 830,000 distinct CDR3 sequences listed, roughly 33% were seen once. No cognate antigen is known for these TCRs. Sequenced material: cultured CD8+ T cells from PBMCs, taken from culture after CMV antigen stimulation. The source of these receptors is a human donor in good health (CMV status not recorded). Some clones in this sample may be carry-over from other donors' samples. The CDR3 runs from the conserved cysteine through the conserved F or W.

TRBV19	TRBJ1-1	13	CASSPVRNTEAFF
TRBV27	TRBJ2-1	16	CASSPPGQGVRDEQFF
TRBV29-1	TRBJ2-1	12	CSVRGGGNEQFF
TRBV6-1	TRBJ2-5	16	CASSDERGGLMGTQYF
TRBV20-1	TRBJ2-1	18	CSAGRPDTFRSSYNEQFF
TRBV6-5	TRBJ1-2	17	CASSYAGPAATLYGYTF
TRBV5-3	TRBJ2-5	15	CASSLDSAGQETQYF
TRBV7-9	TRBJ2-1	12	CASSSTANEQFF
TRBV7-9	TRBJ1-2	14	CASSAPGGLRGYTF
TRBV6-2/TRBV6-3	TRBJ2-1	14	CASSYLWGNNEQFF
TRBV7-6	TRBJ2-2	16	CASSFPKQGANGELFF
TRBV4-1	TRBJ1-1	13	CASSQMKNTEAFF
TRBV6-2/TRBV6-3	TRBJ1-1	16	CASSYPTGLRSTEAFF
TRBV7-6	TRBJ2-7	16	CASSLAEAGGSYEQYF
TRBV11-2	TRBJ1-2	15	CASSFPSIRSYGYTF
TRBV6-6	TRBJ2-1	16	CASSYSRGGFYNEQFF
TRBV10-3	TRBJ2-7	14	CAIRPGQGSDEQYF
TRBV6-7	TRBJ2-5	15	CASSYLTSGEETQYF
TRBV27	TRBJ1-6	16	CASSLRGDKYNSPLHF
TRBV7-6	TRBJ2-1	15	CASSLYRGTYNEQFF
TRBV6-5	TRBJ2-2	13	CASSYSNRGELFF
TRBV5-4	TRBJ2-2	14	CASNLDRSVGELFF
TRBV7-9	TRBJ1-3	16	CASRKEGQSPGNTIYF
TRBV6-1	TRBJ2-1	17	CASRQSPGQDYYNEQFF
TRBV7-8	TRBJ2-4	16	CASRAGQGEAKNIQYF
TRBV7-8	TRBJ1-4	16	CASSFSAGTGVEKLLF
TRBV6-1	TRBJ2-7	13	CASSESVLREQYF
TRBV7-2	TRBJ2-3	15	CASRETAASTDTQYF
TRBV6-5	TRBJ2-1	17	CASSQVSGTSFHNEQFF
TRBV7-9	TRBJ1-2	14	CASSFPPELHGYTF
TRBV19	TRBJ1-5	15	CASSSLGFGNQPQHF
TRBV12-3/TRBV12-4	TRBJ1-5	14	CASRQPGNNQPQHF
TRBV4-1	TRBJ1-3	15	CASSQGRNSGNTIYF
TRBV6-6	TRBJ2-6	12	CASIDGANVLTF
TRBV7-9	TRBJ1-1	16	CASSPANRASNTEAFF
TRBV4-3	TRBJ2-1	13	CASSQDPIFEQFF
TRBV28	TRBJ1-2	15	CASSLDRGQFGGYTF
TRBV27	TRBJ1-1	17	CASSLWGGRIEVTEAFF
TRBV4-1	TRBJ2-1	17	CASSRTTGTGAYNEQFF
TRBV13	TRBJ2-5	13	CASNEEGEETQYF
TRBV19	TRBJ2-2	12	CASSLWSGELFF
TRBV19	TRBJ1-1	13	CASSIHRNTEAFF
TRBV12-3/TRBV12-4	TRBJ2-1	18	CASSFFDPSTGPYNEQFF
TRBV7-6	TRBJ2-5	14	CASSFLAEQETQYF
TRBV29-1	TRBJ1-4	15	CSVLGQGESDEKLFF
TRBV18	TRBJ1-2	15	CASSQGTDTNYGYTF
TRBV15	TRBJ2-5	14	CATSMPPRQETQYF
TRBV15	TRBJ2-1	17	CATSRDRGSGGKGEQFF
TRBV27	TRBJ2-5	14	CASSPNGGRETQYF
TRBV6-2/TRBV6-3	TRBJ1-5	15	CASRTHLYSNQPQHF
TRBV7-9	TRBJ1-2	19	CASSLSIFSSRETAYGYTF
TRBV28	TRBJ1-2	11	CSVGGFYGYTF
TRBV10-3	TRBJ1-1	13	CAISERAGGEAFF
TRBV5-6	TRBJ1-4	14	CASSMGRINEKLFF
TRBV7-2	TRBJ1-1	16	CASSFPTDRENTEAFF
TRBV7-9	TRBJ1-5	13	CASSFGANQPQHF
TRBV7-2	TRBJ1-1	13	CASRATANTEAFF
TRBV2	TRBJ2-1	14	CASKDRGAFDEQFF
TRBV27	TRBJ1-1	15	CASMGLWRVNTEAFF
TRBV7-8	TRBJ1-3	17	CASSLLASSFSGNTIYF